This T cell receptor (beta chain) appears in the sequencing data of a study of radiotherapy plus CTLA-4 blockade in lung cancer. Repertoires were generated with immunoSEQ multiplex PCR, while TCRdb's copy carries only in-frame clones and drops some. This table holds some 100,000 clones, about four fifths found once. Study conclusions and caveats: An expansion of tumor-derived TCR clones occurred in blood after radiotherapy plus ipilimumab.

Ipilimumab-mediated CTLA-4 blockade plus focal radiation was given to patients having chemo-refractory metastatic non-small-cell lung cancer. Points on this clone: Its specificity is not known.

CDR1 and CDR2 from the germline V gene are SEHNR and FQNEAQ (reference sequence). The germline V and J ends were trimmed by 3 bases and 6 bases, with 12 bases remaining between them. The CDR3 is 13 amino acids. The TCR sequence derives from a human donor with non-small cell lung cancer that progressed on radiotherapy plus ipilimumab. The chain joins TRBV7-9 to TRBJ2-7; D gene ambiguous. The sequencing here drew on peripheral blood, taken from a patient treated with radiotherapy plus ipilimumab. The CDR3: CASSLGTKGEQYF. DNA for the CDR3: TGTGCCAGCAGCTTGGGTACTAAGGGCGAGCAGTACTTC.